Here is one T cell receptor beta chain with its context. Antigen: not known. The CDR3 consists of 17 residues. The trim removed 3 bases at V and 5 bases at J, leaving 12 bases unmatched. The V gene's germline CDR1 is SGDLS and CDR2 YYNGEE. The multiple sclerosis controls comprised treatment-naive patients whose relapsing-remitting disease was stable or active. The sample originates from a study of CD8 T cells in Susac syndrome. The study, taken as a whole, reports: That the number of individuals in its TCR sequencing and HLA analysis was relatively small was acknowledged by the study.

Reverse transcription of about 0.45 to 1 ug RNA used random hexamers. immunoSEQ multiplex PCR amplified TCR beta CDR3 across 54 Vbeta, 13 Jbeta. MiXCR was run by TCRdb on the immunoSEQ multiplex PCR reads, yielding one entry per CDR3 protein. This table holds roughly 120,000 distinct CDR3 sequences, approximately 95% found once. Source material: CD8+ T cells from PBMCs. This TCR was recovered from a human donor with multiple sclerosis. J is TRBJ2-1 and V is TRBV9, with 9 bases that match TRBD1. CDR3 in amino acids: CASSAPTGTGPHNEQFF. The CDR3 nucleotides are TGTGCCAGCAGCGCCCCAACCGGGACAGGGCCACACAATGAGCAGTTCTTC.